This TCR beta chain was recorded in a study of T-cell memory formation after mild COVID-19. Study details: TCR clusters were mostly confined to one donor each.

The study, taken as a whole, reports: For second-wave clones that peaked at day 37, SARS-CoV-2 specificity went unverified. Mainly CM and EM harbored the contracting CD4+ clones; mainly EMRA harbored the CD8+ ones. Memory cells collected pre-infection included some clones that later responded, suggesting cross-reactive memory joined.

The CDR3 covers 16 residues. V gave up 6 bases and J gave up 0 bases, with 12 bases separating them. Each CDR3 protein gets one entry after TCRdb re-called the 5' RACE reads with MiXCR. The repertoire holds around 250,000 distinct CDR3 sequences, with 16% as singletons. A remark on this clonotype: No antigen is known for it.

The chain is built from TRBV12-3 or TRBV12-4 and TRBJ1-6; D is possibly TRBD1 (5 bases). This TCR was sampled from a man aged 18 to 35 who had mild COVID-19 (a few samples of this study predate the infection). Cell type and time point are not known. The material sequenced was PBMCs or a T cell subset sorted from them (not recorded which). CDR3 protein: CASSPGSSSYNSPLHF. The CDR3 DNA sequence: TGTGCCAGCAGCCCAGGGTCCAGCTCCTATAATTCACCCCTCCACTTT.